Listed below are T cell receptor beta chains from one sample, sequenced in a study of cytomegalovirus exposure and HLA in healthy donors. TCRdb keeps only in-frame clones here, not all; method: immunoSEQ multiplex PCR. This sample has a few hundred thousand clones; about nine tenths occur once, and the top ten carry approximately 3.1%. The sequenced sample was PBMCs. These receptors originate from a woman younger than 45 in good health and CMV-seronegative. The CDR3 runs from the conserved cysteine through the conserved F or W. Rows give clone size only sometimes, using once, few, many, or a class for an expanded clone.

>TRBV27|TRBJ2-4|.
CASSLGGNSNIQYF
>TRBV5-4|TRBJ2-1|.
CASSSGYEQFF
>TRBV28|TRBJ2-1|.
CASSLWLAGGGEQFF
>TRBV7-3|TRBJ1-2|.
CASSRGTGNYGYTF
>TRBV28|TRBJ2-2|.
CASSPNRGLNTGELFF
>TRBV9|TRBJ2-1|.
CASSVSGSYNEQFF
>TRBV9|TRBJ2-3|.
CASSVVASGSNTQYF
>TRBV7-9|TRBJ2-7|.
CASSLAGLAIPYEQYF
>TRBV11-2|TRBJ2-7|.
CASSLDAGRIYEQYF
>TRBV19|TRBJ2-1|once
CASASRPVNEQFF
>TRBV6-6|TRBJ2-3|.
CASRLRASTDTQYF
>TRBV11-2|TRBJ2-7|.
CASSFPTSGRYEQYF
>TRBV27|TRBJ2-3|.
CASSLTGSTDTQYF
>TRBV11-2|TRBJ2-7|once
CASSWGGEQYF
>TRBV4-3|TRBJ2-2|.
CASSQERTGTFANTGELFF
>TRBV19|TRBJ1-5|few
CASSSVGGHQPQHF
>TRBV18|TRBJ2-7|.
CASSPVGGSYEQYF
>TRBV7-2|TRBJ2-4|.
CASSLGAGLAKNIQYF
>TRBV25-1|TRBJ1-2|.
CASSGTGSNGYTF
>TRBV19|TRBJ1-2|.
CASSISDYGYTF
>TRBV28|TRBJ2-3|.
CASSIRGSGTDTQYF
>TRBV28|TRBJ2-1|.
CASSLSWDNEQFF
>TRBV9|TRBJ2-1|.
CASSVGRNNEQFF
>TRBV4-2|TRBJ2-7|.
CASSQGGTSGNAYEQYF
>TRBV6-5|TRBJ1-5|.
CASSSRNNQPQHF
>TRBV28|TRBJ2-7|.
CASSFGGVYEQYF
>TRBV4-2|TRBJ2-1|.
CASSQDMGQILNEQFF
>TRBV29-1|TRBJ2-7|.
CSVEAPMDRGSYEQYF
>TRBV27|TRBJ2-1|.
CASSPRRYNEQFF
>TRBV9|TRBJ2-2|.
CASSTPLTGELFF
>TRBV7-2|TRBJ2-3|.
CASSLVGLAGDTQYF
>TRBV28|TRBJ1-2|.
CASSPGTFYGYTF
>TRBV5-6|TRBJ1-5|.
CASSLGQTSNQPQHF
>TRBV27|TRBJ2-1|.
CASSWTTSQNEQFF
>TRBV6-6|TRBJ2-3|.
CASREGVVDTQYF
>TRBV19|TRBJ2-7|once
CASSPGTGSRYEQYF
>TRBV21-1|TRBJ2-7|.
CASSKGRTSGRSLYEQYF
>TRBV13|TRBJ2-7|.
CASSFGTGDYEQYF
>TRBV19|TRBJ1-2|.
CASTDRAATNYGYTF
>TRBV6-1|TRBJ2-2|.
CASSQARGTYTGELFF
>TRBV5-4|TRBJ2-7|.
CASSLDRGVNEQYF
>TRBV11-3|TRBJ2-7|.
CASSLGRTVYEQYF
>TRBV6-5|TRBJ2-2|.
CASSYSSGAGELFF
>TRBV9|TRBJ2-2|few
CASSVFQNTGELFF
>TRBV28|TRBJ1-4|.
CASSIQEKLFF
>TRBV7-9|TRBJ1-2|once
CASSLGAAAANYGYTF
>TRBV7-2|TRBJ2-5|.
CASSLVRQGVGQETQYF
>TRBV10-3|TRBJ1-2|.
CAISEDRGFFGYTF
>TRBV27|TRBJ2-3|.
CASTKTGEVDTQYF
>TRBV9|TRBJ2-7|.
CASSVAGGTYEQYF
>TRBV5-1|TRBJ2-6|.
CASSFQGKSGANVLTF
>TRBV27|TRBJ2-1|.
CASSPRRRPLSYNEQFF
>TRBV5-1|TRBJ2-7|.
CASSGTSYEQYF
>TRBV4-2|TRBJ2-7|.
CASSQELAVRSYEQYF
>TRBV28|TRBJ2-7|few
CASNPAGGLSYEQYF